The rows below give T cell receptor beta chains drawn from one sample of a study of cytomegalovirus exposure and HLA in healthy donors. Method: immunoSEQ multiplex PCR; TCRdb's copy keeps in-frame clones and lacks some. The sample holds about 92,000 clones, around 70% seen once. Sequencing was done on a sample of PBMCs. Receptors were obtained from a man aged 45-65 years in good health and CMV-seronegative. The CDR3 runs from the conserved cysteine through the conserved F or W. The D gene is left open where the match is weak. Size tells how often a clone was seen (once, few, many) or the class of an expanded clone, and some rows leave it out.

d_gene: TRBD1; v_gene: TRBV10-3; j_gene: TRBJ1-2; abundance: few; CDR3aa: CAIRRTGGDYGYTF; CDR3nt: TGTGCCATCAGGAGGACAGGAGGTGACTATGGCTACACCTTC
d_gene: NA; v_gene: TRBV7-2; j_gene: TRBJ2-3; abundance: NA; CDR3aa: CASSLRTHTDTQYF; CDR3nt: TGTGCCAGCAGCTTAAGGACACACACAGATACGCAGTATTTT
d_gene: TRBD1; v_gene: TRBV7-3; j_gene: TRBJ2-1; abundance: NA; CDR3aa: CASSFSTGGVDEQFF; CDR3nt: TGTGCCAGCAGCTTCTCGACAGGGGGGGTCGATGAGCAGTTCTTC
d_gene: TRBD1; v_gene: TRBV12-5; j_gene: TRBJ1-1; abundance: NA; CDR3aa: CASGSLRGTANTEAFF; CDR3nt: TGTGCTAGTGGCTCCTTGAGGGGGACAGCGAACACTGAAGCTTTCTTT
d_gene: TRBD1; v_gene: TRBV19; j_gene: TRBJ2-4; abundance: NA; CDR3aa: CASSTRGGRNIQYF; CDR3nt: TGTGCCAGTAGTACTAGAGGGGGCCGCAACATTCAGTACTTC
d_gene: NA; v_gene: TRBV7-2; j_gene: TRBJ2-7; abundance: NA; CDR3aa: CASSLVGLLSYEQYF; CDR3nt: TGTGCCAGCAGCTTAGTGGGGCTTTTATCCTACGAGCAGTACTTC
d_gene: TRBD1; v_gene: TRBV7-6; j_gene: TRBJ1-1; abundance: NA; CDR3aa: CASSLGGQREAFF; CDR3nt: TGTGCCAGCAGCTTAGGGGGACAGAGAGAAGCTTTCTTT
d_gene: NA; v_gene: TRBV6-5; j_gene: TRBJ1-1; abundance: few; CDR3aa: CASRRDLNTEAFF; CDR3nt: TGTGCCAGCAGACGGGACTTGAACACTGAAGCTTTCTTT
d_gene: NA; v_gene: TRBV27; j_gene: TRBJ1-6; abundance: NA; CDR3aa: CASSLWRAENSPLHF; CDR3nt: TGTGCCAGCAGTTTATGGCGGGCGGAGAATTCACCCCTCCACTTT
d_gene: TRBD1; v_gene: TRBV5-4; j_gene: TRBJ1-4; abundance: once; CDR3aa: CASSTDRGNEKLFF; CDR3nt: TGTGCCAGCAGCACCGACAGGGGAAATGAAAAACTGTTTTTT
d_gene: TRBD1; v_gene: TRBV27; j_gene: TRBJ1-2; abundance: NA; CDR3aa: CASSPDRGGYTF; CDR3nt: TGTGCCAGCAGCCCAGACAGGGGAGGCTACACCTTC
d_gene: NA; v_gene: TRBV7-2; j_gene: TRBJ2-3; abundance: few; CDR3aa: CASSLNRPGTDTQYF; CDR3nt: TGTGCCAGCAGCTTAAACAGACCGGGCACAGATACGCAGTATTTT
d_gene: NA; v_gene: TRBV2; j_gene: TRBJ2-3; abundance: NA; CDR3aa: CASRASGTDTQYF; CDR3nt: TGTGCCAGCAGGGCTAGCGGCACAGATACGCAGTATTTT
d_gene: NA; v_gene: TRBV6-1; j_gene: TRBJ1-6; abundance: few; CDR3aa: CASSEPGQYNSPLHF; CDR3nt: TGTGCCAGCAGTGAACCTGGACAGTATAATTCACCCCTCCACTTT